The sequence of this TCR beta chain was determined in a study of radiotherapy plus CTLA-4 blockade in lung cancer. Study information: Among all patients, roughly 19% showed objective responses, while about 30% had disease control.

General study points: Among blood TCR repertoires after radiotherapy plus ipilimumab, tumor-derived clones expanded.

The CDR3 loop spans 13 amino acids. CDR1 MNHEY and CDR2 SVGAGI come from the germline V gene. Deletions cut 6 bases from V and 4 bases from J, with 12 bases between. In the case of this clone: Antigen: not known.

The protocol was immunoSEQ multiplex PCR, while the TCRdb copy is restricted to in-frame clones and leaves out a portion. The table shows about 100,000 clones, with under 90% occurring only once. The sample here was peripheral blood, taken from a patient treated with radiotherapy plus ipilimumab. The TCR originated in a human donor with non-small cell lung cancer who had stable disease on radiotherapy plus ipilimumab. The rearrangement uses TRBV6-5 and TRBJ1-2; D not certain. The CDR3 DNA follows: TGTGCCAGCAGCACTCCTAGGGCCTATGGCTACACCTTC. It translates to CASSTPRAYGYTF.